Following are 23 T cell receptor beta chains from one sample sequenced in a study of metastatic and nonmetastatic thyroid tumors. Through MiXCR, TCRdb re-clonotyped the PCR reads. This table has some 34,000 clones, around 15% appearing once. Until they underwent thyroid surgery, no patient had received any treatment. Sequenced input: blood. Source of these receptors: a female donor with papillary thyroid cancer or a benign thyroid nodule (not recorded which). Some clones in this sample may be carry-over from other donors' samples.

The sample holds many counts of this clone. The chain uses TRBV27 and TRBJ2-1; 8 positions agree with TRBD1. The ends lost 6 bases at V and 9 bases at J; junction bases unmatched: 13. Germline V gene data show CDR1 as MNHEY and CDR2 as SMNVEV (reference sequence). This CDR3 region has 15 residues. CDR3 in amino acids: CASRDRVAAGPEQFF. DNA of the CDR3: TGTGCCAGCAGGGACAGGGTCGCCGCCGGGCCTGAGCAGTTCTTC.

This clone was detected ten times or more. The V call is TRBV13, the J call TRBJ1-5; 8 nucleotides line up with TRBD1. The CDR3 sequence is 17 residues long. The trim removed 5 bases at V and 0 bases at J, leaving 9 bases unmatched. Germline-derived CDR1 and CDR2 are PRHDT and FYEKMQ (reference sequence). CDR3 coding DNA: TGTGCCAGCAGCGAAACAGACAGGGGTCCTAGCAATCAGCCCCAGCATTTT. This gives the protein CASSETDRGPSNQPQHF. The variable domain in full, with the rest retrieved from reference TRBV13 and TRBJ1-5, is AAGVIQSPRHLIKEKRETATLKCYPIPRHDTVYWYQQGPGQDPQFLISFYEKMQSDKGSIPDRFSAQQFSDYHSELNMSSLELGDSALYFCASSETDRGPSNQPQHFGDGTRLSIL.

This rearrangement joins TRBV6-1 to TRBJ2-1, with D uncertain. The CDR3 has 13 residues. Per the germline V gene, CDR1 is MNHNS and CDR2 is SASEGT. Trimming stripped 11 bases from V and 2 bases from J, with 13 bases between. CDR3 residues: CAVTCGAYNEQFF. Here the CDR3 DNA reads TGTGCCGTGACATGTGGGGCCTACAATGAGCAGTTCTTC.

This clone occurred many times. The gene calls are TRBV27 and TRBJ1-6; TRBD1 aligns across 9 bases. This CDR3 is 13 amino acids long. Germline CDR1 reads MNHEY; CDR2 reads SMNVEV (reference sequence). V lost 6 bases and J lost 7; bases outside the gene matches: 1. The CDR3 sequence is CASRDRGNSPLHF. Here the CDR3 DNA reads TGTGCCAGCAGAGACAGGGGGAATTCACCCCTCCACTTT.

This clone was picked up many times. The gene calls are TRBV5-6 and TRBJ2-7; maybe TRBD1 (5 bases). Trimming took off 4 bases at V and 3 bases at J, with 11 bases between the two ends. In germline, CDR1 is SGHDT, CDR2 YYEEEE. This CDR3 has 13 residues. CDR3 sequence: CASSLQGYYEQYF. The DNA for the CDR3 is TGTGCCAGCAGCCTGCAGGGATACTACGAGCAGTACTTC. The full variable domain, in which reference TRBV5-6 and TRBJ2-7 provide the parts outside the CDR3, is DAGVTQSPTHLIKTRGQQVTLRCSPKSGHDTVSWYQQALGQGPQFIFQYYEEEERQRGNFPDRFSGHQFPNYSSELNVNALLLGDSALYLCASSLQGYYEQYFGPGTRLTVT.

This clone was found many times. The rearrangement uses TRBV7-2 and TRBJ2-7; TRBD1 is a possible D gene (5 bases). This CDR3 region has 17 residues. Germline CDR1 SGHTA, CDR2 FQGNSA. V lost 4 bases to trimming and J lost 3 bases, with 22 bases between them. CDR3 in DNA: TGTGCCAGCAGCTCCTATCCCCCCGGACAAGGATACTACGAGCAGTACTTC. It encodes CASSSYPPGQGYYEQYF.

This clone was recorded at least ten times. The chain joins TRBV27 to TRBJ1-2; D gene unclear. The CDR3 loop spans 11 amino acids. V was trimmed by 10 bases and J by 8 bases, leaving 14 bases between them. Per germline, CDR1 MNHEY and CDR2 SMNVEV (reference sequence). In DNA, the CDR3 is TGTGCCACCGGAAGAGGCGGCGGCTACACCTTC. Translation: CATGRGGGYTF.

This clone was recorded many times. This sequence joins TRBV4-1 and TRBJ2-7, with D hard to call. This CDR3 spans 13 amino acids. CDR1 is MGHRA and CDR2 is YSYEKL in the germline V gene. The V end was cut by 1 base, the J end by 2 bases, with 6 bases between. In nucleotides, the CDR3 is TGCGCCAGCAGCCAAGCGCCGGCCTACGAGCAGTACTTC. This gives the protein CASSQAPAYEQYF.

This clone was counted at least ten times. In DNA form, the CDR3 reads TGTGCCTGGAGTGTGTACAATCAGCCCCAGCATTTT. Its translation is CAWSVYNQPQHF. The genes are TRBV30 and TRBJ1-5; unclear D gene. In germline, CDR1 is GTSNPN, CDR2 SVGIG (reference sequence). V lost 0 bases and J lost 3, with 3 bases in between. The CDR3 covers 12 residues.

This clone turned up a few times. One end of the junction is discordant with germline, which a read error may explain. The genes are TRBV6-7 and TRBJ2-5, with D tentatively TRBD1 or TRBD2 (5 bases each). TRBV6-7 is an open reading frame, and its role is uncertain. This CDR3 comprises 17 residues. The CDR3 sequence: CASIYSKMQGGCETQYF. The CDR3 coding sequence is TGTGCCAGCATTTACTCGAAAATGCAGGGCGGGTGTGAGACCCAGTACTTC.

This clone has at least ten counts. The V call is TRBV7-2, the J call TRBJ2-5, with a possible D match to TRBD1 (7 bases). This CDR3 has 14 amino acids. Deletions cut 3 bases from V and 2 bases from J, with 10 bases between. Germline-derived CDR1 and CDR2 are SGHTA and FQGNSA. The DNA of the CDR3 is TGTGCCAGCAGCTTCCAGGGGGGACAAGAGACCCAGTACTTC. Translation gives CASSFQGGQETQYF.

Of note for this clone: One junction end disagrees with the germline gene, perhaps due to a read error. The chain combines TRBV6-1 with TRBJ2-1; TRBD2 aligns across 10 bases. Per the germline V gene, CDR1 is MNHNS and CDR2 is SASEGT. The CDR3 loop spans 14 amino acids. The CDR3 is CASSDKRGGKMKLF. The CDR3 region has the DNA TGTGCCAGCAGTGACAAGCGGGGGGGCAAAATGAAGTTATTC.

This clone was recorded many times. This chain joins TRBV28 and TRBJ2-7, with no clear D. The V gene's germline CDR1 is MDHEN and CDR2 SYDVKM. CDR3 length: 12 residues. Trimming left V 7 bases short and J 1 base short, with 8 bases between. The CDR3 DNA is TGTGCCAGCATGTCTACTTCCTACGAGCAGTACTTC. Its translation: CASMSTSYEQYF.

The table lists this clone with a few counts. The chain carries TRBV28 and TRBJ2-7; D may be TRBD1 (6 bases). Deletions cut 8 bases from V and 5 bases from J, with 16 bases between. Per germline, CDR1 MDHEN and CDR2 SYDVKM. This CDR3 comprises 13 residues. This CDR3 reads CASGRQVMHEQYF. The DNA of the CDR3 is TGTGCCAGCGGGCGACAGGTGATGCACGAGCAGTACTTC.

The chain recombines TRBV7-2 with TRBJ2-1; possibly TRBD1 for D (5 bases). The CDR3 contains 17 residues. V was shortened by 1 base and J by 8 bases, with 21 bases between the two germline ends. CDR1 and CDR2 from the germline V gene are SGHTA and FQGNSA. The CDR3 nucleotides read TGTGCCAGCAGCTTAGTGCTCGGGCAGGGTTGGGTCTATGAGCAGTTCTTC. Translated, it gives CASSLVLGQGWVYEQFF.

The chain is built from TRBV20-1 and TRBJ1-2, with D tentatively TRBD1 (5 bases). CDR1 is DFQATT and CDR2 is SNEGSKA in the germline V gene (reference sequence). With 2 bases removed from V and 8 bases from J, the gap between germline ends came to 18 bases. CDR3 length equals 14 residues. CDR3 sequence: CSARRGGPTDGYTF. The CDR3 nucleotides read TGCAGTGCTAGAAGGGGAGGGCCGACGGACGGCTACACCTTC.

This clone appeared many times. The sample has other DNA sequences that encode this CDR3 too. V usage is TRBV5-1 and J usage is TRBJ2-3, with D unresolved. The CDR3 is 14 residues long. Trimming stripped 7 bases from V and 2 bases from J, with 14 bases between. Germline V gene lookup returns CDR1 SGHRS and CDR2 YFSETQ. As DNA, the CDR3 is TGCGCCAGCTCCCAGGTGGGGTTCACAGATACGCAGTATTTT. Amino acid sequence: CASSQVGFTDTQYF.

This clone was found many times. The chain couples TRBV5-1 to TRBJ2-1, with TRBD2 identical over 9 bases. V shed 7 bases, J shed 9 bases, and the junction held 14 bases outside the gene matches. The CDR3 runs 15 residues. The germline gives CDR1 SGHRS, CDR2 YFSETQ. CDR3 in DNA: TGCGCCAGCGGCAGAACTTCTAGCGGGGTGGTTGAGCAGTTCTTC. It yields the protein CASGRTSSGVVEQFF. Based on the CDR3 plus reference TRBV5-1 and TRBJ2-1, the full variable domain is KAGVTQTPRYLIKTRGQQVTLSCSPISGHRSVSWYQQTPGQGLQFLFEYFSETQRNKGNFPGRFSGRQFSNSRSEMNVSTLELGDSALYLCASGRTSSGVVEQFFGPGTRLTVL.

The CDR3 bases are TGCGCCAGCAGCGCTCGAATGACGGCGGGGAGCTCCTACGAGCAGTACTTC. Translation: CASSARMTAGSSYEQYF. The chain is built from TRBV4-1 and TRBJ2-7; D may be TRBD2 (6 bases). The CDR3 consists of 17 residues. Germline CDR1 is MGHRA and CDR2 is YSYEKL. V was shortened by 5 bases and J by 0 bases, with 20 bases between the two germline ends.

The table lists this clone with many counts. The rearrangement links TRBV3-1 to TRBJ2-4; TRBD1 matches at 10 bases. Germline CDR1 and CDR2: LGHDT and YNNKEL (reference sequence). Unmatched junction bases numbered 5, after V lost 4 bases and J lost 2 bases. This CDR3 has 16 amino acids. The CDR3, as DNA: TGTGCCAGCAGCCCCGAGACAGGGGGCACCAAAAACATTCAGTACTTC. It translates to CASSPETGGTKNIQYF.

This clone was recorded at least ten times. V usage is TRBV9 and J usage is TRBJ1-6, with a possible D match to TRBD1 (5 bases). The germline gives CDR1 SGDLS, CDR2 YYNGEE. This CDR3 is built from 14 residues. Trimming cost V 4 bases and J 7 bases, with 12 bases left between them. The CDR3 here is CASSPQGSNSPLHF. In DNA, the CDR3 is TGTGCCAGCAGCCCCCAGGGTAGCAATTCACCCCTCCACTTT.

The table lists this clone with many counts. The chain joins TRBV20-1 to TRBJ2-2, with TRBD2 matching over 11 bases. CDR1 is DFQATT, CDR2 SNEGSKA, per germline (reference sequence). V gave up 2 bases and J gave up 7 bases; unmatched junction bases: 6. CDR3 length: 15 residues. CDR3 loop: CSARNSGGDIGELFF. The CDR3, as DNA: TGCAGTGCTAGAAATAGCGGGGGGGATATCGGGGAGCTGTTTTTT.

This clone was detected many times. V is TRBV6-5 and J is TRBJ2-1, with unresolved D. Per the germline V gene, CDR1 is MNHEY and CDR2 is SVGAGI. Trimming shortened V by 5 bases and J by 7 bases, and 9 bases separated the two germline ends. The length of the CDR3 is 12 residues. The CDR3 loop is CASSVLVNEQFF. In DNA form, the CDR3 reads TGTGCCAGCAGTGTACTCGTGAATGAGCAGTTCTTC.